A single TCR beta chain is shown here with its context. Mouse names are used for the genes. The data belong to a study of CD8+ T cells in alopecia areata. Following RNA extraction, reverse transcription yielded cDNA that acted as the sequencing template. Data came from immunoSEQ multiplex PCR; TCRdb stores just in-frame clones and leaves some out. The sample yields about 120,000 clones, without any singletons. This receptor was obtained from a C3H/HeJ mouse with alopecia areata. The strain is characterized by the MHC haplotype H2-k. Sequencing used lesional skin.

CDR3 protein: CASSVGTGATEVFF. CDR3 DNA, as far as it was read: TGTGCCAGCAGTGTAGGGACAGGGGCCACA. The rearrangement links TRBV14 to TRBJ1-1; 10 bases map to TRBD1. The observed sequence ends 4 residues before the CDR3 terminus, with the missing tail filled in from the germline J gene. Germline CDR1 is SGHDT and CDR2 is FRDEAV. Trimming removed 4 bases from V and 4 bases from J; junction bases left unmatched: 4. The CDR3 covers 14 residues.